This T cell receptor beta chain was retrieved from a study of blood T cell repertoires in COVID-19. Overall study context: Acute and convalescent COVID-19 specimens originated in the United States, Italy and Spain. T cells, B-cell-depleted T cells, or PBMCs provided the cDNA or gDNA that served as material.

In the authors' workflow: Estimation of nucleated cell counts relied on the amplification of reference gene primers. The table came from immunoSEQ multiplex PCR; TCRdb's copy has only in-frame clones and leaves some out. D and trimming were read from the DNA, whereas the V and J calls and clone size are those reported in that table. The sample records 15,000 to 20,000 clones, 65% to 85% being singletons. Trimming cost V 4 bases and J 4 bases; bases outside gene matches: 3. This CDR3 contains 15 residues. The germline V gene has CDR1 MNHEY and CDR2 SVGEGT. The clonotype was recovered from a human donor in a cohort sampled during active COVID-19. The chain is built from TRBV6-2 or TRBV6-3 and TRBJ2-1; TRBD2 agrees at 11 bases. The sample consisted of peripheral blood. Written as DNA, the CDR3 is TGTGCCAGCAGTTCGGGACTAGCGGATTACAATGAGCAGTTCTTC. Translated: CASSSGLADYNEQFF.